The rows below give T cell receptor beta chains drawn from one sample of a study of blood T cell repertoires in COVID-19. Only in-frame clones appear in the TCRdb table, and some are missing; sequencing was by immunoSEQ multiplex PCR. The repertoire holds approximately 130,000 clones, with approximately 77% as singletons. Sequences were obtained from peripheral blood. The receptor source for this set is an older man with acute or convalescent COVID-19. CDR3s include the opening cysteine and the closing phenylalanine or tryptophan. The D gene is left open where the match is weak. The size field is filled for only some rows; it gives once, few, many or a size class.

d_call,clone_size,v_call,j_call,cdr3_nt,cdr3_aa
TRBD1,-,TRBV5-1,TRBJ2-1,TGCGCCAGCAGCCCGGGACAGGGGGCTTACTACAATGAGCAGTTCTTC,CASSPGQGAYYNEQFF
TRBD2,-,TRBV11-2,TRBJ2-3,TGTGCCAGCAGCTCTCTAGCGGGGCGGACAGATACGCAGTATTTT,CASSSLAGRTDTQYF
-,once,TRBV29-1,TRBJ2-1,TGCAGCGTTGACCACCAGGGCCGTGAGCAGTTCTTC,CSVDHQGREQFF
-,-,TRBV7-9,TRBJ1-4,TGTGCCAGCAGCATCCGAGGGGAAGGGGAGGGGGAAAAACTGTTTTTT,CASSIRGEGEGEKLFF
-,few,TRBV12-3/TRBV12-4,TRBJ1-5,TGTGCCAGCAAGCGGGGAAATCAGCCCCAGCATTTT,CASKRGNQPQHF
-,-,TRBV5-3,TRBJ1-1,TGTGCCAGAAGCCCAAGACAGGTGCCTACAAAGAACACTGAAGCTTTCTTT,CARSPRQVPTKNTEAFF
-,-,TRBV5-1,TRBJ2-3,TGCGCCAGCAGCTTGATGGGGGGAATGGACACAGATACGCAGTATTTT,CASSLMGGMDTDTQYF
-,-,TRBV9,TRBJ2-3,TGTGCCAGCAGCGTAGGGAGATCGTCCCCTAGCACAGATACGCAGTATTTT,CASSVGRSSPSTDTQYF
-,-,TRBV4-3,TRBJ1-3,TGCGCCAGCAGCCAAGAAGACAGTGGAAACACCATATATTTT,CASSQEDSGNTIYF
-,once,TRBV20-1,TRBJ1-6,TGCAGTGCTCGTGGCGGGGAACTTGACCTGAGCTCCTATAATTCACCCCTCCACTTT,CSARGGELDLSSYNSPLHF
-,-,TRBV2,TRBJ2-2,TGTGCCAGCAGTGAGTATGGCAGGGCGTCGAACACCGGGGAGCTGTTTTTT,CASSEYGRASNTGELFF
TRBD1,-,TRBV27,TRBJ1-5,TGTGCCAGCAGTCAAACCGGGACAGGGATTAATCAGCCCCAGCATTTT,CASSQTGTGINQPQHF
TRBD1,-,TRBV19,TRBJ2-2,TGTGCCAGTAGTCAAGACAGGGCGAGGGGGGAGCTGTTTTTT,CASSQDRARGELFF
-,-,TRBV5-6,TRBJ2-5,TGTGCCAGCAGTCTGGGCGGGGCAGGGACCCAGTACTTC,CASSLGGAGTQYF
-,-,TRBV18,TRBJ1-1,TGTGCCAGCTCCGTCGGGACTCCGAATGAAGCTTTCTTT,CASSVGTPNEAFF
-,-,TRBV5-6,TRBJ2-7,TGTGCCAGCAGCTCACCCCGATTTAGGACAGTCTCCTACGAGCAGTACTTC,CASSSPRFRTVSYEQYF
-,once,TRBV5-1,TRBJ2-7,TGCGCCAGCAGCTCCCGAGGGGGCTCCTACGAGCAGTACTTC,CASSSRGGSYEQYF
-,once,TRBV5-6,TRBJ1-6,TGTGCCAGCAGCCCAAGAGTCTCCTATAATTCACCCCTCCACTTT,CASSPRVSYNSPLHF
-,-,TRBV3-1/TRBV3-2,TRBJ1-4,TGTGCCAGCAGCCAAGTAAGAGGGGGTGAAAAACTGTTTTTT,CASSQVRGGEKLFF
TRBD2,-,TRBV9,TRBJ2-5,TGTGCCAGCAGCGTAGCGTCTAGCGGGGGACAAGAGACCCAGTACTTC,CASSVASSGGQETQYF
TRBD1,-,TRBV9,TRBJ2-2,TGTGCCAGCAGTCCTTGGAAGGGGGCGACCGGGGAGCTGTTTTTT,CASSPWKGATGELFF
-,-,TRBV10-3,TRBJ1-4,TGTGCCGCCCGGGCCGGGGACCGGGGGGAAAAACTGTTTTTT,CAARAGDRGEKLFF
-,-,TRBV2,TRBJ1-2,TGTGCCAGCGCCAGTTACGGACAGAGGAACTTC,CASASYGQRNF
TRBD2,-,TRBV19,TRBJ2-1,TGTGCCAGTAGTATGAGACTAGCGGGGGCCATCAGCTCCTACAATGAGCAGTTCTTC,CASSMRLAGAISSYNEQFF
-,-,TRBV5-1,TRBJ2-5,TGCGCCAGCAGCCTTTCTGGGCAGAACTTAGAGACCCAGTACTTC,CASSLSGQNLETQYF
-,-,TRBV5-4,TRBJ1-5,TGTGCCAGCAGCTTGGGGGGACTTAGTCAGCCCCAGCATTTT,CASSLGGLSQPQHF
TRBD1,few,TRBV30,TRBJ1-2,TGTGCCTGGAGTACAGGGGACAGGGGGCGTCTTGGCTACACCTTC,CAWSTGDRGRLGYTF
TRBD1,-,TRBV6-5,TRBJ2-7,TGTGCCAGCAGCCTTTCCGACAGGGGGGGCTACGAGCAGTACTTC,CASSLSDRGGYEQYF
-,-,TRBV10-3,TRBJ1-5,TGTGCCATCGGGTCAGGGAGCAATCAGCCCCAGCATTTT,CAIGSGSNQPQHF